Following are 6 T cell receptor beta chains from one sample sequenced in a study of patients and donors after allogeneic stem cell transplantation. A single record per CDR3 protein comes from TCRdb applying MiXCR to the RT-PCR reads. The table lists about 230,000 distinct CDR3 sequences, around 14% of them singletons. The sample was blood, either unsorted or a sorted T cell fraction (not recorded which). All receptors derive from a human donor who was either an allogeneic HSCT recipient or a stem cell or donor lymphocyte infusion donor (not recorded which). It is not recorded whose cells these are; they may come from a transplant donor.

This clonotype was recorded a few times. J is TRBJ2-1 and V is TRBV27; perhaps TRBD2 as D (7 bases). V lost 2 bases and J 5 bases, leaving 22 bases between the germline ends. Germline CDR1 reads MNHEY; CDR2 reads SMNVEV (reference sequence). This CDR3 spans 18 amino acids. DNA for the CDR3: TGTGCCAGCAGTTTAACCCAAATGGGGGAGGGGGTAAACAATGAGCAGTTCTTC. Its protein is CASSLTQMGEGVNNEQFF.

This rearrangement joins TRBV7-2 to TRBJ1-2; tentative D call: TRBD1 (5 bases). V was clipped by 3 bases and J by 4 bases, with 9 bases between them. The germline gives CDR1 SGHTA, CDR2 FQGNSA. This CDR3 contains 13 residues. The CDR3 protein is CASSLGQSYGYTF. As DNA, the CDR3 is TGTGCCAGCAGCTTGGGGCAGAGCTATGGCTACACCTTC.

This clonotype was detected only once. The chain combines TRBV9 with TRBJ2-1, with 11 bases aligning to TRBD2. After removal of 0 bases from V and 9 bases from J, the junction contained 11 bases not matched to a gene. Looked up from germline, CDR1 is SGDLS and CDR2 is YYNGEE. The CDR3 is 17 amino acids. The CDR3 spells CASSVEGLAAWGVEQFF. In DNA form, the CDR3 reads TGTGCCAGCAGCGTAGAGGGACTAGCGGCTTGGGGAGTTGAGCAGTTCTTC.

The gene calls are TRBV3-1 and TRBJ1-1; TRBD1 matches 7 bases. Germline V gene data show CDR1 as LGHDT and CDR2 as YNNKEL (reference sequence). V trimming: 4 bases; J trimming: 5 bases; junction bases outside the gene matches: 10. The CDR3 sequence is 15 residues long. CDR3 coding DNA: TGTGCCAGCAGCCTTACTAGGGGGCGCGGGACTGAAGCTTTCTTT. Translated: CASSLTRGRGTEAFF.

The rearrangement uses TRBV4-1 and TRBJ1-2, with TRBD1 matching over 8 bases. CDR1 and CDR2 from the germline V gene are MGHRA and YSYEKL. There are 15 residues in the CDR3. J was trimmed by 3 bases and V by 1 base; bases with no gene match: 4. CDR3 bases: TGCGCCAGCAGCCAAGCCAGGGGGCAGGACTATGGCTACACCTTC. It translates to CASSQARGQDYGYTF.

The rearrangement links TRBV10-3 to TRBJ2-7; D unresolved. Deletions cut 4 bases from V and 3 bases from J, with 7 bases between. The germline V gene has CDR1 ENHRY and CDR2 SYGVKD. The CDR3 is 12 amino acids. CDR3 in amino acids: CAISADGYEQYF. The CDR3 DNA reads as TGTGCCATCAGTGCGGACGGCTACGAGCAGTACTTC.